This T cell receptor (beta chain) is from a study of T cell responses to AZD1222 COVID-19 vaccine. Study in general: Second-dose timings of about 4 or about 12 weeks were pooled.

Data came from immunoSEQ multiplex PCR; TCRdb stores just in-frame clones and leaves some out. The table lists approximately 160,000 clones, more than 85% of them singletons. General observations from the study: When two AZD1222 doses had been given, Spike-specific TCR breadth and depth rose. Samples come after the peak T cell response, not at day 14. AZD1222 recipients seropositive at baseline numbered only 5 or 6.

Remarks on this clone: Its target is unknown.

The sample in question was peripheral blood, obtained on day 0 of AZD1222 vaccination. This clonotype originated in an adult in good health.

The CDR3 DNA is TGTGCCAGCTCACCAGCGCGGGAGTTAGATACGCAGTATTTT. It translates to CASSPARELDTQYF. V gene TRBV18 combines with J gene TRBJ2-3; 7 bases align to TRBD2. CDR3 length equals 14 residues. From germline, CDR1 is KGHSH and CDR2 LQKENI. Trimming cost V 2 bases and J 5 bases; bases outside gene matches: 4. The full variable domain, in which reference TRBV18 and TRBJ2-3 provide the parts outside the CDR3, is NAGVMQNPRHLVRRRGQEARLRCSPMKGHSHVYWYRQLPEEGLKFMVYLQKENIIDESGMPKERFSAEFPKEGPSILRIQQVVRGDSAAYFCASSPARELDTQYFGPGTRLTVL.